The rows below give T cell receptor beta chains drawn from one sample of a study of blood T cell repertoires in COVID-19. The method was immunoSEQ multiplex PCR; TCRdb's version includes in-frame clones alone and lacks a portion of them. The table has some 380,000 clones, around 87% seen once. The sequenced material came from peripheral blood. The source of these receptors is a man younger than 35 with active or convalescent COVID-19. Both conserved end residues are part of each CDR3. A D gene is named only where the DNA matches it firmly. Size values are once, few and many counts, or a class for expanded clones, and some rows have none.

>NA|NA|TRBV9|TRBJ2-1
CASSVRDSYRSYNEQFF
TGTGCCAGCAGCGTCCGAGACAGTTACCGCTCCTACAATGAGCAGTTCTTC
>NA|NA|TRBV5-1|TRBJ1-1
CASSLRSEAAFF
TGCGCCAGCAGCTTGAGGAGCGAAGCGGCTTTCTTT
>NA|NA|TRBV28|TRBJ2-1
CASSSYLSASSSYNEQFF
TGTGCCAGCAGTTCCTACCTCAGTGCTAGTAGCTCCTACAATGAGCAGTTCTTC
>NA|NA|TRBV7-9|TRBJ1-5
CASSLDQQPQHF
TGTGCCAGCAGCTTAGATCAGCAGCCCCAGCATTTT
>NA|NA|TRBV27|TRBJ1-3
CASSLGGTSGNTIYF
TGTGCCAGCAGTTTAGGCGGGACCTCTGGAAACACCATATATTTT
>TRBD1|NA|TRBV29-1|TRBJ1-2
CSVTGTVNYGYTF
TGCAGCGTGACCGGGACAGTGAACTATGGCTACACCTTC
>NA|NA|TRBV3-1/TRBV3-2|TRBJ1-2
CASSQDRIYGYTF
TGTGCCAGCAGCCAAGACAGAATCTATGGCTACACCTTC
>TRBD2|NA|TRBV7-8|TRBJ2-3
CASSLVLAGESGTDTQYF
TGTGCCAGCAGCTTAGTCCTAGCGGGAGAATCGGGCACAGATACGCAGTATTTT
>NA|NA|TRBV6-2/TRBV6-3|TRBJ2-7
CASSYLTPSYEQYF
TGTGCCAGCAGTTATCTTACACCATCCTACGAGCAGTACTTC
>NA|NA|TRBV14|TRBJ2-7
CASSLGGGSFEQYF
TGTGCCAGCAGTCTCGGCGGGGGCTCGTTCGAGCAGTACTTC
>NA|NA|TRBV18|TRBJ1-5
CASSPTEDQPQHF
TGTGCCAGCTCACCGACAGAAGATCAGCCCCAGCATTTT
>TRBD1|NA|TRBV14|TRBJ1-6
CASSQYARGQGHSYNSPLHF
TGTGCCAGCAGCCAATACGCCAGAGGACAGGGGCACTCCTATAATTCACCCCTCCACTTT
>TRBD2|NA|TRBV29-1|TRBJ2-1
CSVRGGISYNEQFF
TGCAGCGTTCGGGGGGGGATATCCTACAATGAGCAGTTCTTC
>TRBD1|once|TRBV6-6|TRBJ1-5
CASGGQGGYQPQHF
TGTGCCAGCGGAGGGCAGGGGGGCTATCAGCCCCAGCATTTT
>NA|NA|TRBV28|TRBJ2-7
CATGSYSYEQYF
TGTGCCACAGGCTCCTACTCCTACGAGCAGTACTTC
>NA|NA|TRBV18|TRBJ2-5
CASSPWGQGYQETQYF
TGTGCCAGCTCACCTTGGGGGCAGGGGTACCAAGAGACCCAGTACTTC